The rows below give T cell receptor beta chains drawn from one sample of a study of cytomegalovirus exposure and HLA in healthy donors. The repertoire was sequenced with immunoSEQ multiplex PCR; TCRdb's copy has only in-frame clones and lacks some. Of some 170,000 clones listed, approximately 86% are singletons. The specimen was PBMCs. These receptors were collected from a young man in good health and CMV-seropositive. Each CDR3 is given with its conserved first and last residue. A D gene is named only where the DNA matches it firmly. Clone size appears in some rows only: once, few, many, or a class for an expanded clone.

>TRBJ2-7|TRBV6-5|-|-
TGTGCCAGCAGGTCAGGATCCTACGAGCAGTACTTC
CASRSGSYEQYF
>TRBJ1-4|TRBV4-1|-|-
TGCGCCAGCAGCCCCTGGGGGGGGGTTGGTGAAAAACTGTTTTTT
CASSPWGGVGEKLFF
>TRBJ2-7|TRBV11-3|-|-
TGTGCCAGCAGCCCCGGCCAGGGGAGAGCCTACGAGCAGTACTTC
CASSPGQGRAYEQYF
>TRBJ2-1|TRBV7-2|TRBD2|-
TGTGCCAGCAGCTCCTTCGGGGGGTACGAGCAGTTCTTC
CASSSFGGYEQFF
>TRBJ1-4|TRBV28|TRBD1|-
TGTGCCAGCAGTACCCAGGGGGCATGGGAAAAACTGTTTTTT
CASSTQGAWEKLFF
>TRBJ1-5|TRBV15|-|-
TGTGCCACCAGCAGAGATGACGGGGGGCGCGGGATACAGCCCCAGCATTTT
CATSRDDGGRGIQPQHF
>TRBJ1-5|TRBV5-6|-|-
TGTGCCAGCAGTCATAGCAATCAGCCCCAGCATTTT
CASSHSNQPQHF
>TRBJ2-5|TRBV28|-|-
TGTGCCAGCAGTTTGAGGCCTGGCGGGACCCAGTACTTC
CASSLRPGGTQYF
>TRBJ1-2|TRBV7-9|-|-
TGTGCCAGCAGCTTAGGGACAGACCTTTATGGCTACACCTTC
CASSLGTDLYGYTF
>TRBJ2-2|TRBV28|-|once
TGTGCCAGCAGGTTCGGAGGGTCGGACACCGGGGAGCTGTTTTTT
CASRFGGSDTGELFF
>TRBJ1-3|TRBV10-3|-|-
TGTGCCATCAGTGAAGCGGCAGGGGCTGGAAACACCATATATTTT
CAISEAAGAGNTIYF
>TRBJ2-1|TRBV28|-|-
TGTGCCAGCAGTTTCTCACCCGGGGACTGGGGCTCCTACAATGAGCAGTTCTTC
CASSFSPGDWGSYNEQFF
>TRBJ1-1|TRBV13|-|-
TGTGCCAGCAGCTTAGCCACAGGTGAAGCTTTCTTT
CASSLATGEAFF
>TRBJ2-3|TRBV6-5|-|-
TGTGCCAGCAGTTTGTGGCGGGGCACAGATACGCAGTATTTT
CASSLWRGTDTQYF
>TRBJ2-3|TRBV9|-|-
TGTGCCAGCAGCCCCCACCTGGGGGGAAGGTCAGATACGCAGTATTTT
CASSPHLGGRSDTQYF
>TRBJ2-7|TRBV13|TRBD2|once
TGTGCCAGCAGCTCCCGGACTAGCGGCCACAACTCCTACGAGCAGTACTTC
CASSSRTSGHNSYEQYF
>TRBJ2-7|TRBV11-2|TRBD1|-
TGTGCCAGCAGCTTAGTTGGATTGACAGGGGTCTACGAGCAGTACTTC
CASSLVGLTGVYEQYF
>TRBJ2-7|TRBV9|TRBD2|-
TGTGCCAGCAGCGTACGAACCGGGGGGGGCGAGCAGTACTTC
CASSVRTGGGEQYF
>TRBJ2-7|TRBV7-9|-|-
TGTGCCAGCGGGTCGAGGGTCGAGCAGTACTTC
CASGSRVEQYF
>TRBJ2-7|TRBV19|TRBD1|-
TGTGCCTTCGGCGGACAGGGATACGAGCAGTACTTC
CAFGGQGYEQYF
>TRBJ1-4|TRBV5-1|-|-
TGCGCCAGCAAGGTAGGGGGTGCAACTAATGAAAAACTGTTTTTT
CASKVGGATNEKLFF
>TRBJ2-7|TRBV28|-|-
TGTGCCAGCAGAACGGACAGAAACTCCTACGAGCAGTACTTC
CASRTDRNSYEQYF
>TRBJ1-2|TRBV9|-|few
TGTGCCAGCAGCGGCCGGGACTACACCTTC
CASSGRDYTF
>TRBJ2-7|TRBV28|TRBD2|few
TGTGCCAGCAGTTTAACAGCGGGAGTACCCTACGAGCAGTACTTC
CASSLTAGVPYEQYF
>TRBJ1-5|TRBV2|-|-
TGTGCCAGCAGCGCGGACACTGGCAATCAGCCCCAGCATTTT
CASSADTGNQPQHF
>TRBJ2-1|TRBV7-7|-|-
TGTGCTAGCAGCCCTAGTGGCAGAGACTCCCGACAGTTCTTC
CASSPSGRDSRQFF
>TRBJ2-7|TRBV18|TRBD2|-
TGTGCCAGCTCACCTAGCGGGGGTCCCTCCTACGAGCAGTACTTC
CASSPSGGPSYEQYF
>TRBJ1-6|TRBV27|TRBD1|-
TGTGCCAGCAGTTACGTGCCAGGGGGTTCACCCCTCCACTTT
CASSYVPGGSPLHF
>TRBJ2-1|TRBV20-1|TRBD2|-
TGCAGTGCTAGAAAGAAGCGGGGCCAGTTCTTC
CSARKKRGQFF
>TRBJ2-7|TRBV6-5|TRBD1|once
TGTGCCAGCAGGCCGGGGACAGCTGTTTCCTACGAGCAGTACTTC
CASRPGTAVSYEQYF
>TRBJ2-1|TRBV7-9|TRBD2|-
TGTGCCAGCAGCTTAGATAGCGGGATGAATGAGCAGTTCTTC
CASSLDSGMNEQFF
>TRBJ1-1|TRBV5-1|-|-
TGCGCCAGCAGCGTGGACAGCATGAACACTGAAGCTTTCTTT
CASSVDSMNTEAFF
>TRBJ2-7|TRBV6-1|-|-
TGTGCCAGCAGTGAAGGTAGTCAGACTCCATTCTACGAGCAGTACTTC
CASSEGSQTPFYEQYF
>TRBJ2-7|TRBV19|TRBD2|-
TGTGCCAGTAGTATGGGGGGGGGATACGAGCAGTACTTC
CASSMGGGYEQYF
>TRBJ1-6|TRBV30|-|few
TGTGCCTGGAGTAAGCCGGACATTGATAATTCACCCCTCCACTTT
CAWSKPDIDNSPLHF
>TRBJ2-7|TRBV7-2|TRBD2|-
TGTGCCAGCAGCTTAGAAGCGGGAGGGTTTGTTGGGGGCTACGAGCAGTACTTC
CASSLEAGGFVGGYEQYF
>TRBJ2-7|TRBV15|-|-
TGTGCCACCAGCGATGGGTCGGACATTAAGCAGTACTTC
CATSDGSDIKQYF
>TRBJ2-3|TRBV9|TRBD2|-
TGTGCCAGCAGCGGACTAGCGGGGGGTGGGGGAGATACGCAGTATTTT
CASSGLAGGGGDTQYF
>TRBJ2-3|TRBV9|TRBD2|-
TGTGCCAGCAGCGTTAGCGGGGGCCTCAGCACAGATACGCAGTATTTT
CASSVSGGLSTDTQYF
>TRBJ2-7|TRBV6-5|TRBD1|-
TGTGCCAGCAGTCAGGGGGCGCGCGAGCAGTACTTC
CASSQGAREQYF
>TRBJ2-3|TRBV4-3|-|once
TGCGCCAGCAGCCAAGTTAACGGCGGTACGCAGTATTTT
CASSQVNGGTQYF
>TRBJ2-7|TRBV7-2|-|-
TGTGCCAGCAGCCCACGGGACTCGGGCTACGAGCAGTACTTC
CASSPRDSGYEQYF
>TRBJ2-7|TRBV5-1|TRBD1|-
TGCGCCAGCAGCGCGGGGACAGGGTCGTCCGAGCAGTACTTC
CASSAGTGSSEQYF
>TRBJ1-2|TRBV25-1|TRBD1|-
TGTGCCAGCAGTGAATCCCAGGGACAGGCCTATGGCTACACCTTC
CASSESQGQAYGYTF
>TRBJ2-7|TRBV20-1|-|-
TGCAGTGCCCTCACAGGGTACGAGCAGTACTTC
CSALTGYEQYF
>TRBJ1-5|TRBV19|-|-
TGTGCCAGTAGTTTCCTAGGGGGTAGCAATCAGCCCCAGCATTTT
CASSFLGGSNQPQHF
>TRBJ2-2|TRBV7-2|-|-
TGTGCCAGCAGCCCCAGCGGTACCGGGGAGCTGTTTTTT
CASSPSGTGELFF
>TRBJ2-3|TRBV2|TRBD1|-
TGTGCCAGCAGTGGACAGGGGAGAGTCTCAGATACGCAGTATTTT
CASSGQGRVSDTQYF
>TRBJ2-1|TRBV5-4|-|-
TGTGCCAGCAGCTCCCTGGAGGTCTCTGCGCAGTTCTTC
CASSSLEVSAQFF
>TRBJ2-7|TRBV4-3|-|-
TGCGCCAGCAGCCAAGATCTACAGAACGAGCAGTACTTC
CASSQDLQNEQYF
>TRBJ2-1|TRBV28|TRBD2|-
TGTGCCAGCAGTTTAGAGGGAGGGCTTCGTGAGCAGTTCTTC
CASSLEGGLREQFF
>TRBJ2-7|TRBV7-2|-|-
TGTGCCAGCAGCCGTTCACAGGGCTCCTACGAGCAGTACTTC
CASSRSQGSYEQYF
>TRBJ2-1|TRBV19|TRBD2|-
TGTGCCAGTAGTATATTGAGCGGGGGCCCATACAATGAGCAGTTCTTC
CASSILSGGPYNEQFF
>TRBJ1-5|TRBV5-5|-|-
TGTGCCAGCAGCTTGAGCAGGGCGTCCAATCAGCCCCAGCATTTT
CASSLSRASNQPQHF
>TRBJ2-7|TRBV9|-|-
TGTGCCAGCAGCCCCCGGACAGGTGGGGAGGTCGGGTACCAGTACTTC
CASSPRTGGEVGYQYF
>TRBJ1-3|TRBV9|-|-
TGTGCCAGCAGCGCGTCGGGGGGCTACTCTGGAAACACCATATATTTT
CASSASGGYSGNTIYF
>TRBJ2-2|TRBV28|-|many
TGTGCCAGCAGCGACACCGGGGAGCTGTTTTTT
CASSDTGELFF